A selection of T cell receptor beta chains follows, all from one sample in a study of human T cells and chemical hapten exposure. Via MiXCR, TCRdb re-called the RACE reads, giving one row per CDR3 protein. The sample consists of fewer than 200,000 distinct CDR3 sequences, about 20% of them appearing once. The source material was whole blood, sampled in connection with sensitization to the hapten diphenylcyclopropenone (DPC). The receptors come from a woman aged 45-60 years with alopecia areata. Some clones in this sample may be carry-over from other donors' samples. Both conserved end residues are part of each CDR3. The D gene is left open where the match is weak. For some rows the clone size is stated as once, few or many, or as a class when expanded; others skip it.

j_call,v_call,clone_size,d_call,cdr3_aa,cdr3_nt
TRBJ2-1,TRBV6-1,few,NA,CASSEERRISYNEQFF,TGTGCCAGCAGTGAAGAGCGGAGGATCTCCTACAATGAGCAGTTCTTC
TRBJ2-1,TRBV5-1,few,TRBD1,CASSLSVVGQGSYNEQFF,TGCGCCAGCAGCTTGTCGGTCGTGGGACAGGGATCCTACAATGAGCAGTTCTTC
TRBJ2-7,TRBV3-1,few,NA,CASSRGDSYEQYF,TGTGCCAGCAGCCGTGGAGACTCCTACGAGCAGTACTTC
TRBJ1-5,TRBV10-2,few,NA,CASSESGGTYQPQHF,TGCGCCAGCAGTGAGTCGGGAGGGACATATCAGCCCCAGCATTTT
TRBJ1-2,TRBV29-1,few,NA,CSVDADGYTF,TGCAGCGTTGACGCGGATGGCTACACCTTC
TRBJ1-2,TRBV10-3,NA,NA,CAPKRGLCRGYTF,TGTGCCCCCAAGCGAGGCCTTTGCCGTGGCTACACCTTC
TRBJ2-2,TRBV5-1,few,TRBD2,CASSGLAVDTGELFF,TGCGCCAGCAGCGGCCTAGCGGTTGACACCGGGGAGCTGTTTTTT
TRBJ1-2,TRBV10-3,few,NA,CAIRGQGDDGYTF,TGTGCCATCAGAGGGCAGGGCGATGATGGCTACACCTTC
TRBJ1-2,TRBV25-1,few,NA,CASSESGGSNYGYTF,TGTGCCAGCAGTGAAAGTGGCGGATCTAACTATGGCTACACCTTC
TRBJ2-1,TRBV18,NA,NA,CASSLGDFYNEQFF,TGTGCCAGCTCACTCGGGGACTTCTACAATGAGCAGTTCTTC
TRBJ2-1,TRBV29-1,few,NA,CSVGLEISYNEQFF,TGCAGCGTTGGGCTAGAGATCTCCTACAATGAGCAGTTCTTC
TRBJ1-4,TRBV5-4,few,NA,CASSLAMGATNEKLFF,TGTGCCAGCAGCTTGGCCATGGGAGCAACTAATGAAAAACTGTTTTTT
TRBJ1-5,TRBV12-3/TRBV12-4,NA,TRBD1,CASTLGTGGNQPQHF,TGTGCCAGCACCCTTGGGACAGGCGGCAATCAGCCCCAGCATTTT
TRBJ1-2,TRBV12-3/TRBV12-4,NA,TRBD1,CASSPGQGWDGYTF,TGTGCCAGCAGCCCGGGACAGGGATGGGATGGCTACACCTTC
TRBJ2-1,TRBV20-1,NA,TRBD1,CSAEDRGLRSYNEQFF,TGCAGTGCGGAAGACAGGGGGCTCCGCTCCTACAATGAGCAGTTCTTC
TRBJ1-5,TRBV5-1,many,TRBD1,CASSEGQGNQPQHF,TGTGCCAGCTCAGAAGGACAGGGGAATCAGCCCCAGCATTTT
TRBJ2-7,TRBV20-1,many,NA,CSAIQQAYEQYF,TGCAGTGCTATACAGCAGGCCTACGAGCAGTACTTC
TRBJ2-7,TRBV15,few,TRBD2,CATSRDAGLAGAREQYF,TGTGCCACCAGCAGAGATGCGGGACTAGCGGGAGCTAGGGAGCAGTACTTC
TRBJ1-1,TRBV5-1,few,NA,CASSFQRDTEAFF,TGCGCCAGCAGCTTCCAGAGAGACACTGAAGCTTTCTTT
TRBJ2-3,TRBV4-2,few,NA,CASSQSDRGTDTQYF,TGTGCCAGCAGCCAAAGTGACAGAGGCACAGATACGCAGTATTTT
TRBJ2-1,TRBV29-1,few,NA,CSVDLRVRGGEQFF,TGCAGCGTTGACCTTAGGGTTCGGGGCGGTGAGCAGTTCTTC
TRBJ2-1,TRBV18,NA,NA,CASSPTRNEQFF,TGTGCCAGCTCACCAACCAGGAATGAGCAGTTCTTC
TRBJ2-7,TRBV3-1,NA,NA,CASSQEVTAYEQYF,TGTGCCAGCAGCCAAGAAGTAACAGCCTACGAGCAGTACTTC
TRBJ2-3,TRBV5-1,few,NA,CASSLALADPDTQYF,TGCGCCAGCAGCTTGGCCTTGGCTGACCCAGATACGCAGTATTTT
TRBJ2-1,TRBV27,NA,TRBD2,CASSLYPSGKSHEQFF,TGTGCCAGCAGTTTATATCCTAGCGGGAAATCCCATGAGCAGTTCTTC
TRBJ1-5,TRBV24-1,NA,NA,CATSDPGDHQPQHF,TGTGCCACCAGTGACCCAGGGGACCATCAGCCCCAGCATTTT
TRBJ2-6,TRBV3-1,NA,TRBD2,CASSQFGGGLQWVNVLTF,TGTGCCAGCAGCCAATTCGGCGGGGGGCTCCAGTGGGTCAACGTCCTGACTTTC
TRBJ2-5,TRBV5-6,NA,NA,CASSFQRVLGGQETQYF,TGTGCCAGCAGCTTCCAACGGGTCCTGGGGGGCCAAGAGACCCAGTACTTC
TRBJ2-2,TRBV3-1,once,NA,CASSPTRRGELFF,TGTGCCAGCAGCCCAACTCGGCGGGGGGAGCTGTTTTTT
TRBJ1-1,TRBV6-5,many,NA,CASSYSTNTEAFF,TGTGCCAGCAGTTACTCGACGAACACTGAAGCTTTCTTT
TRBJ2-1,TRBV20-1,few,TRBD2,CSIPDWAGGNNEQFF,TGCAGTATCCCAGATTGGGCGGGAGGAAACAATGAGCAGTTCTTC
TRBJ2-1,TRBV6-1,few,TRBD1,CASIPGGYNEQFF,TGTGCCAGCATCCCAGGGGGTTACAATGAGCAGTTCTTC
TRBJ1-2,TRBV18,few,NA,CASSPQAVGENYGYTF,TGTGCCAGCTCACCACAGGCGGTGGGCGAGAACTATGGCTACACCTTC
TRBJ2-1,TRBV7-9,NA,TRBD2,CASSRLQGGPDNEQFF,TGTGCCAGCAGCAGACTCCAGGGAGGGCCGGATAATGAGCAGTTCTTC
TRBJ2-4,TRBV10-2,NA,NA,CASSGTKNIQYF,TGCGCCAGCAGTGGGACTAAAAACATTCAGTACTTC
TRBJ2-2,TRBV5-1,NA,TRBD1,CASSPSGTGVTGELFF,TGCGCCAGCAGCCCTTCCGGGACAGGGGTAACCGGGGAGCTGTTTTTT
TRBJ2-1,TRBV5-1,few,TRBD2,CASSPSLPRLAGGGNEQFF,TGCGCCAGCAGTCCATCATTACCCCGACTAGCGGGAGGTGGGAATGAGCAGTTCTTC
TRBJ2-2,TRBV18,NA,TRBD2,CASSPRRLAGVPSTGELFF,TGTGCCAGCTCACCAAGAAGACTAGCGGGAGTACCCAGCACCGGGGAGCTGTTTTTT
TRBJ2-5,TRBV10-3,NA,TRBD1,CAIRGTENQETQYF,TGTGCCATCAGAGGGACAGAGAACCAAGAGACCCAGTACTTC
TRBJ1-5,TRBV6-5,NA,TRBD1,CASSPVGRWGTGAGGQPQHF,TGTGCCAGCAGTCCCGTAGGACGGTGGGGAACAGGGGCTGGCGGGCAGCCCCAGCATTTT
TRBJ2-1,TRBV7-8,few,TRBD2,CASSPAGIEQFF,TGTGCCAGCAGTCCAGCGGGAATTGAGCAGTTCTTC
TRBJ1-1,TRBV29-1,NA,NA,CSVSSGTEAFF,TGCAGCGTTTCCTCCGGGACAGAAGCTTTCTTT
TRBJ2-3,TRBV20-1,few,TRBD2,CSVKAGAGTDTQYF,TGCAGTGTAAAAGCGGGAGCTGGAACAGATACGCAGTATTTT
TRBJ1-1,TRBV3-1,NA,NA,CASSQVYSATEAFF,TGTGCCAGCAGCCAAGTTTACAGCGCCACTGAAGCTTTCTTT
TRBJ2-1,TRBV15,NA,TRBD1,CATSRDRYAGGNEQFF,TGTGCCACCAGCAGAGATAGGTATGCAGGGGGCAATGAGCAGTTCTTC
TRBJ2-2,TRBV29-1,NA,TRBD2,CSGIAGGTGELFF,TGCAGCGGTATAGCGGGAGGCACCGGGGAGCTGTTTTTT